The 18 T cell receptor beta chains presented below share a single source sample, sequenced in a study of CD8 T cells in Susac syndrome. After extraction with the RNeasy kit, roughly 0.5 to 1 ug of the RNA was reverse transcribed using random hexamers. TCRdb re-derived calls from the immunoSEQ multiplex PCR reads in MiXCR, one entry per CDR3 protein. The table has 160,000 or so distinct CDR3 sequences, about 94% seen once. The sequenced sample was CD4+ T cells from PBMCs. The receptors come from a human donor in good health.

The chain carries TRBV25-1 and TRBJ1-2; perhaps TRBD1 as D (5 bases). V was cut by 10 bases and J by 0 bases, with 24 bases left in between. CDR1 and CDR2 (germline): MGHDK, SYGVNS. The length of the CDR3 is 17 residues. Written as DNA, the CDR3 is TGTGCCACCTCGGCCGGGGCAATCCCTTCCTCTAACTATGGCTACACCTTC. This translates into CATSAGAIPSSNYGYTF.

This chain uses TRBV2 with TRBJ2-5; the D gene is possibly TRBD1 (6 bases). Germline CDR1 SNHLY, CDR2 FYNNEI. V was shortened by 2 bases and J by 4 bases, with 11 bases between the two germline ends. This CDR3 contains 14 residues. In DNA, the CDR3 is TGTGCCAGCAGTGAACAGGGGCAAGGAGAGACCCAGTACTTC. Its translation is CASSEQGQGETQYF.

This clonotype was seen a handful of times. The chain recombines TRBV9 with TRBJ2-1; TRBD2 agrees at 14 bases. CDR1 SGDLS and CDR2 YYNGEE come from the germline V gene. The CDR3 is made up of 16 amino acids. The trim removed 4 bases at V and 3 bases at J, leaving 3 bases unmatched. CDR3 DNA: TGTGCCAGCAGCAAGACTAGCGGGGGGGGCTACAATGAGCAGTTCTTC. Translation: CASSKTSGGGYNEQFF.

V and J are TRBV29-1 and TRBJ2-1, with 10 bases identical to TRBD1. The CDR3 spans 14 residues. V trimming: 7 bases; J trimming: 8 bases; junction bases outside the gene matches: 11. Germline assignment: CDR1 SQVTM and CDR2 ANQGSEA. CDR3 sequence reads: CSGGSDRGFYEQFF. In DNA, the CDR3 is TGCAGCGGGGGGTCGGACAGGGGGTTCTATGAGCAGTTCTTC.

This sequence joins TRBV2 and TRBJ2-5; 7 bases are shared with TRBD2. The V segment lost 3 bases and the J segment 4 bases; nucleotides outside the gene matches: 5. This CDR3 spans 14 amino acids. Germline CDR1 is SNHLY and CDR2 is FYNNEI. CDR3 nucleotides: TGTGCCAGCAGTGAGGAGTCGGGGGGAGAGACCCAGTACTTC. This gives the protein CASSEESGGETQYF.

This clonotype appeared once. The rearrangement links TRBV5-1 to TRBJ2-1; 7 bases agree with TRBD1. The germline V gene encodes CDR1 SGHRS and CDR2 YFSETQ. This CDR3 has 13 residues. The J segment lost 4 bases and the V segment lost 9 bases, leaving 7 bases of the junction unmatched. This chain's CDR3 is CATRTGLYNEQFF. The CDR3 DNA reads TGCGCCACCAGGACAGGTCTTTACAATGAGCAGTTCTTC.

This clonotype came up once. This CDR3 reads CSARDWGRRFEAFF. In DNA, the CDR3 is TGCAGTGCTAGAGATTGGGGTAGAAGATTCGAAGCTTTCTTT. The chain couples TRBV20-1 to TRBJ1-1; D is unresolved. Germline loops: CDR1 DFQATT, CDR2 SNEGSKA (reference sequence). V lost 0 bases and J lost 8, with 16 bases in between. This CDR3 is 14 amino acids long.

The chain is built from TRBV12-3 or TRBV12-4 and TRBJ2-5, with 7 bases fitting TRBD2. J gave up 5 bases and V 6 bases, and 12 bases lay outside the gene matches. This CDR3 spans 15 amino acids. The CDR3 DNA reads TGTGCCAGCAGGCCCGAGACTAGCACGGCGGAGACCCAGTACTTC. This encodes CASRPETSTAETQYF.

The J gene is TRBJ2-1, the V gene TRBV19; 8 nucleotides align to TRBD2. The V gene end was trimmed by 4 bases and the J gene end by 4 bases; junction bases not matched to a gene: 6. CDR3 size: 15 residues. Germline CDR1 and CDR2: LNHDA and SQIVND (reference sequence). Here the CDR3 reads CASSSPGGAYNEQFF. The CDR3 nucleotides are TGTGCCAGTAGTAGCCCGGGGGGGGCGTACAATGAGCAGTTCTTC.

The chain couples TRBV20-1 to TRBJ2-3; 11 bases align to TRBD2. Trimming removed 0 bases from V and 8 bases from J; junction bases left unmatched: 4. The CDR3 totals 14 residues. Germline V gene data show CDR1 as DFQATT and CDR2 as SNEGSKA (reference sequence). The CDR3 sequence is CSARDDLAGGTQYF. In DNA, the CDR3 is TGCAGTGCTAGAGATGACCTAGCGGGGGGTACGCAGTATTTT.

V and J are TRBV30 and TRBJ2-7, with D maybe TRBD1 (6 bases). V was cut by 4 bases and J by 3 bases, with 10 bases left in between. CDR1 and CDR2 from the germline V gene are GTSNPN and SVGIG (reference sequence). The CDR3 length is 12 residues. As DNA, the CDR3 is TGTGCCTGGAAGGACAGCCGCTACGAGCAGTACTTC. Amino acids: CAWKDSRYEQYF.

The V and J genes are TRBV6-6 and TRBJ1-5, with D possibly matching TRBD1 (5 bases). The germline gives CDR1 MNHNY, CDR2 SVGAGI (reference sequence). Trimming took 6 bases from V and 0 from J, leaving 15 bases between them. There are 16 residues in the CDR3. DNA of the CDR3: TGTGCCAGCAGGTTTCGGGACGTATATAGCAATCAGCCCCAGCATTTT. As protein: CASRFRDVYSNQPQHF.

Comment on this clonotype: A read error may produce the germline difference seen at one junction end. V usage is TRBV18 and J usage is TRBJ1-2, with 8 bases matching TRBD1. The V gene's germline CDR1 is KGHSH and CDR2 LQKENI. The length of the CDR3 is 16 residues. The CDR3 loop is CASSPLQGAENYGYAF. The DNA of the CDR3 is TGTGCCAGCTCACCACTCCAGGGGGCGGAGAACTATGGCTACGCCTTC.

V gene TRBV20-1 combines with J gene TRBJ1-6; D unclear. CDR3 length: 14 amino acids. The V end was cut by 0 bases, the J end by 6 bases, with 9 bases between. Germline V gene sequence: CDR1 DFQATT, CDR2 SNEGSKA (reference sequence). The CDR3 is CSAREAGLNSPLHF. The CDR3 DNA reads TGCAGTGCTAGAGAAGCGGGTCTTAATTCACCCCTCCACTTT.

The rearrangement uses TRBV12-3 or TRBV12-4 and TRBJ1-5; 9 bases are shared with TRBD1. This CDR3 region has 15 residues. Trimming at V came to 3 bases and at J to 7 bases, leaving 7 bases not matched to a gene. The CDR3 sequence is CASSLGTGNRQPQHF. The CDR3 region has the DNA TGTGCCAGCAGTTTGGGGACAGGGAATCGACAGCCCCAGCATTTT.

The chain links TRBV3-1 to TRBJ2-7; no clear D gene. The CDR3 spans 15 residues. V was trimmed by 5 bases and J by 0 bases, leaving 14 bases between them. Germline loops: CDR1 LGHDT, CDR2 YNNKEL (reference sequence). The CDR3 DNA follows: TGTGCCAGCAGCGGCAGCCTCGGTAGCTCCTACGAGCAGTACTTC. It is translated as CASSGSLGSSYEQYF.

J is TRBJ2-1 and V is TRBV19; TRBD2 is a possible D gene (6 bases). The V end lost 10 bases, the J end lost 4 bases, and 14 bases lay between the germline ends. This CDR3 is 13 amino acids long. Germline V CDR1 and CDR2: LNHDA, SQIVND (reference sequence). The CDR3 sequence is CATAGRTYNEQFF. The CDR3 bases are TGTGCCACCGCGGGACGGACGTACAATGAGCAGTTCTTC.

The chain combines TRBV5-1 with TRBJ1-1, with D possibly being TRBD1 (6 bases). The V end lost 4 bases, the J end lost 2 bases, and 15 bases lay between the germline ends. This CDR3 is built from 15 residues. Germline CDR1 reads SGHRS; CDR2 reads YFSETQ. DNA of the CDR3: TGCGCCAGCAGCCCATCCGGGACACCCAACACTGAAGCTTTCTTT. It specifies CASSPSGTPNTEAFF.